This T cell receptor beta chain was recorded in a study of OX40 agonist ivuxolimab in advanced cancers. Looking at the study overall: Ivuxolimab was a fully human IgG2 agonistic monoclonal antibody targeting the costimulatory receptor OX40 (CD134). The paper describes the monotherapy dose-escalation part (N ≈ 52 patients) of the phase I trial of ivuxolimab. Patients were allowed to have had prior anti-PD-1, anti-PD-L1 or anti-CTLA-4 therapy, and 40% of the dose-escalation patients had been treated with checkpoint inhibitors. The point of sequencing TCRbeta in the periphery was to test whether ivuxolimab changed TCR sequence diversity and drove clonal T-cell expansion. Intravenous ivuxolimab was administered to patients every 2 weeks at six dose levels: 0.01, 0.1, 0.3, 1.5, 3 and 10 mg/kg. Partial responses occurred in three dose-escalation patients, of whom one had hepatocellular carcinoma and two had cutaneous melanoma. Of the roughly 50 dose-escalation patients, hepatocellular carcinoma was present in approximately 20, melanoma in roughly 15, renal cell carcinoma in 9 and head and neck cancer in 9. In the dose-escalation cohort, nearly 85% of patients were male, and the mean age was 60 years with a range of about 20 to 79. Study-wide conclusions, independent of this receptor: In partial responders in the 0.1-3.0 mg/kg groups, normalized peripheral clonal expansion was found to be among the lowest, especially among CD8+ T cells. At doses of 0.1 to 3.0 mg/kg, clonal expansion of both CD4+ and CD8+ blood T cells was observed from baseline to week 6. After ivuxolimab, expanded clones were on average more numerous among CD8+ T cells than among CD4+ T cells. Low levels of normalized T-cell clonal expansion were also shown by some nonresponding patients. The antigen specificity of the peripheral T cells that underwent clonal expansion was not determined.

Genomic DNA was extracted from sorted cells for sequencing of the TCRbeta CDR3 region. TCRbeta CDR3 regions were sequenced using the immunoSEQ Assay. This immuneACCESS table, as held by TCRdb, lists in-frame sequences with V and J called but not all clones. Of the missing ones, under half trace to an unresolved V gene in checked studies; the others have no known cause. For this sample the table gives tens of thousands of clones, of which about 88% were detected only once. Jointly, the top ten make up about 0.31% of the sample. As regards this clone: The clone's antigen remains unknown. No much larger clone is present one base from it, and per-base qualities are unavailable.

The trial excluded patients who had a history of autoimmune disease or were on systemic immunosuppression. Peripheral blood for TCR sequencing was drawn from every dose cohort at baseline, at cycle 4 day 1 and at cycle 7 day 1. The samples were taken from a phase I, first-in-human, multicenter, open-label dose-escalation trial of ivuxolimab. Adults with locally advanced or metastatic melanoma, renal cell carcinoma, hepatocellular carcinoma or head and neck squamous cell carcinoma were enrolled in the trial. CD4+ and CD8+ T cells were sorted separately from peripheral blood before TCR sequencing. The CDR3 goes from the cysteine to the phenylalanine over 14 residues. Kept here is only the CDR3 DNA, which spans 42 bases and is read in frame from base 1. The germline V gene encodes CDR1 SQVTM and CDR2 ANQGSEA. V was cut back by 4 bases and J by 10 bases, leaving a gap of 22 bases between them.

The clonotype comes from an adult with an advanced solid tumor such as melanoma, head and neck, liver or kidney cancer. The receptor chain draws on TRBV29-1 and TRBJ1-1, with TRBD1 tentatively as D gene (5 bases match). The source was CD4+ or CD8+ T cells sorted from blood, collected in a trial of the OX40 agonist ivuxolimab. The CDR3 corresponds to CSVGGRRGPNGAFF. In nucleotides, the sequence is TGCAGCGTTGGGGGACGGAGGGGACCGAATGGAGCTTTCTTT.